The clone carrying this T cell receptor beta chain was recorded once. Antigen unknown. Following autologous stem cell transplantation, relapse occurred in every patient, and exposure to brentuximab vedotin varied. Best response was recorded as complete response, partial response or progressive disease. The data were obtained in a study of PD-1 blockade in classical Hodgkin lymphoma. TCRdb's table, derived via immunoSEQ multiplex PCR, lists solely in-frame clones and lacks some. The data show approximately 100,000 clones, 80% to 90% seen once. Trimming left V 4 bases short and J 4 bases short, with 8 bases between. CDR3 length equals 13 residues. Germline CDR1 LGHNA, CDR2 YNFKEQ. Study results and caveats: Baseline TCR diversity was reportedly lower in newly diagnosed patients than healthy donors. Partial responders and progressors had significantly lower baseline TCR diversity.

Specimen: peripheral blood mononuclear cells (PBMCs), collected before the second cycle of nivolumab. The receptor comes from a human donor with classical Hodgkin lymphoma. The V gene is TRBV4-2, the J gene TRBJ1-3; possibly TRBD1 for D (5 bases). CDR3 residues: CASSPRGGNTIYF. In DNA, the CDR3 is TGTGCCAGCAGCCCCCGGGGCGGAAACACCATATATTTT.